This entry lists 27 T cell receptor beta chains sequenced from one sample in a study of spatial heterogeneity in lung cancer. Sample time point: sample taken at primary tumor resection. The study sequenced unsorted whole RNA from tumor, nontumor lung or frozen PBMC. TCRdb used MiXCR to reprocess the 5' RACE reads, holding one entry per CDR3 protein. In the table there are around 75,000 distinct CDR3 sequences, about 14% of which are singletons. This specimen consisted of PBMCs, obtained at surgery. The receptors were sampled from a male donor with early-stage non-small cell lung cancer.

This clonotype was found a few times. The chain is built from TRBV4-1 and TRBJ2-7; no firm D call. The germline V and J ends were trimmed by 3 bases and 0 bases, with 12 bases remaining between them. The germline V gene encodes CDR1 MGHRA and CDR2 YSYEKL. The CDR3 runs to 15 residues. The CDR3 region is CASSQSWGSSYEQYF. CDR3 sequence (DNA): TGCGCCAGCAGCCAGTCGTGGGGAAGCTCCTACGAGCAGTACTTC.

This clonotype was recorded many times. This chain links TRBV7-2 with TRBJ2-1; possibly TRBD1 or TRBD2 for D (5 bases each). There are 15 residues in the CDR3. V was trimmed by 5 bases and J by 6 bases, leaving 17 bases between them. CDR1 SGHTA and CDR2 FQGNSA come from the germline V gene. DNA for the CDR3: TGTGCCAGCAGCCGCGACTACTCTAGGGGCAATGAGCAGTTCTTC. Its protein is CASSRDYSRGNEQFF.

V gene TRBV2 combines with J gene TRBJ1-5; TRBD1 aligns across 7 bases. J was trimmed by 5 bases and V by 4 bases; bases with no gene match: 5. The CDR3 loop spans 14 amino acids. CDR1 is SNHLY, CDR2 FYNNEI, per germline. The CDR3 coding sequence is TGTGCCAGCAGTGTCGTAGGGGGCCATCAGCCCCAGCATTTT. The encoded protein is CASSVVGGHQPQHF.

The CDR3, as DNA: TGCAGCGTCTTCGGCCCGGGCCCGGAGGAGTACTTC. Translating it yields CSVFGPGPEEYF. The chain carries TRBV29-1 and TRBJ2-7; D may be TRBD2 (5 bases). Germline V gives CDR1 SQVTM, CDR2 ANQGSEA. The CDR3 covers 12 residues. V was cut by 6 bases and J by 11 bases, with 20 bases left in between.

CDR3: CAISESGWETQYF. For the CDR3, the DNA is TGTGCCATCAGTGAGTCAGGTTGGGAGACCCAGTACTTC. The chain combines TRBV10-3 with TRBJ2-5; D ambiguous. Germline CDR1 reads ENHRY; CDR2 reads SYGVKD. CDR3 length equals 13 residues. Trimming stripped 0 bases from V and 5 bases from J, with 7 bases between.

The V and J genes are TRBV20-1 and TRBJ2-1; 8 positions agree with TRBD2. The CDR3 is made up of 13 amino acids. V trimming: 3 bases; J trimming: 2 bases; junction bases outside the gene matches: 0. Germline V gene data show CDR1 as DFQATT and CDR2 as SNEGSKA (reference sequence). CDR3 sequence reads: CSARRGAYNEQFF. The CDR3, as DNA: TGCAGTGCTAGGCGGGGGGCCTACAATGAGCAGTTCTTC.

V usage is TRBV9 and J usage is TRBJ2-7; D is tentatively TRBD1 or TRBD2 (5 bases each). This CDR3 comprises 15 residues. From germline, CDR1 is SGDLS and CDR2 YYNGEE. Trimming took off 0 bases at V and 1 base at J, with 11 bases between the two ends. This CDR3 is CASSVGDGASYEQYF. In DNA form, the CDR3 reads TGTGCCAGCAGCGTAGGGGACGGGGCGTCCTACGAGCAGTACTTC.

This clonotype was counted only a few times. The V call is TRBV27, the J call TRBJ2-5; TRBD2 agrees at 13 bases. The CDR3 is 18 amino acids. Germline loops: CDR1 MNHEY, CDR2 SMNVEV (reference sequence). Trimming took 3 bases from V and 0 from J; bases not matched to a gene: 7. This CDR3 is CASSFRLAGGRYQETQYF. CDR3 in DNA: TGTGCCAGCAGTTTTAGACTAGCGGGAGGCCGGTACCAAGAGACCCAGTACTTC.

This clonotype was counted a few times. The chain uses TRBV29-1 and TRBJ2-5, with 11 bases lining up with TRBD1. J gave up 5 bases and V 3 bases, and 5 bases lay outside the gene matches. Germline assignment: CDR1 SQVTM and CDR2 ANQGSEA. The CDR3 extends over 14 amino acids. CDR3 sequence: CSVDPGTGGETQYF. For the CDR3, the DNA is TGCAGCGTTGACCCCGGGACAGGGGGGGAGACCCAGTACTTC. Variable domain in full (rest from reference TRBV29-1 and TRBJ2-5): SAVISQKPSRDICQRGTSLTIQCQVDSQVTMMFWYRQQPGQSLTLIATANQGSEATYESGFVIDKFPISRPNLTFSTLTVSNMSPEDSSIYLCSVDPGTGGETQYFGPGTRLLVL.

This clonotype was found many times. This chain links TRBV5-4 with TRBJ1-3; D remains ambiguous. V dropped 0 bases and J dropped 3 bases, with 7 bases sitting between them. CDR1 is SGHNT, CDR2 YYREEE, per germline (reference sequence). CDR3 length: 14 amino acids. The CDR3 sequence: CASSLDRDGNTIYF. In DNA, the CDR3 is TGTGCCAGCAGCTTGGATAGAGATGGAAACACCATATATTTT.

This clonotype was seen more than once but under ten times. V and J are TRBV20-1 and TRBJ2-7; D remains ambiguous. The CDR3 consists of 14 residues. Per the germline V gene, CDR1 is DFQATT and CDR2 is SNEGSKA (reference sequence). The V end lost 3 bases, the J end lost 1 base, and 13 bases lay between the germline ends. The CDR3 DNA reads TGCAGTGCTAGTCTCTCTTGGAGTTCCTACGAGCAGTACTTC. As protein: CSASLSWSSYEQYF.

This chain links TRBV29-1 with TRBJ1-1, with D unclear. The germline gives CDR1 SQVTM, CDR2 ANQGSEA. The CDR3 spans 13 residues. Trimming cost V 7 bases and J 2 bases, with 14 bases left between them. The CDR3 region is CSGWRAANTEAFF. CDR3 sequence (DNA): TGCAGCGGATGGCGGGCGGCTAACACTGAAGCTTTCTTT.

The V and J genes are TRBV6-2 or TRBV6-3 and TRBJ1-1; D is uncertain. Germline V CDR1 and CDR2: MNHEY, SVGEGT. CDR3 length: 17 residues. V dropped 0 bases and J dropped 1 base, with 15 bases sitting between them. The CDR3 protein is CASSYSQRVPENTEAFF. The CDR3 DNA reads TGTGCCAGCAGTTACTCACAGCGGGTTCCGGAGAACACTGAAGCTTTCTTT.

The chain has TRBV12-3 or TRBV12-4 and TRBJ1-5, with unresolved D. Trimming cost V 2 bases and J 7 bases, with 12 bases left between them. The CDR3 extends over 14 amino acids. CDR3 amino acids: CASSLSGAPQPQHF. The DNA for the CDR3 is TGTGCCAGCAGTTTATCAGGCGCACCCCAGCCCCAGCATTTT.

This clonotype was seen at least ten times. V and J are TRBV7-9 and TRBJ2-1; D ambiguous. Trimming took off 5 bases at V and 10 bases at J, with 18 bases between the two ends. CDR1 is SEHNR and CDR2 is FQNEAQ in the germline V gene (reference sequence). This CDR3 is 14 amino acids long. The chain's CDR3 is CASSPTLEADEQFF. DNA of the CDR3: TGTGCCAGCAGCCCAACGCTAGAAGCTGACGAGCAGTTCTTC.

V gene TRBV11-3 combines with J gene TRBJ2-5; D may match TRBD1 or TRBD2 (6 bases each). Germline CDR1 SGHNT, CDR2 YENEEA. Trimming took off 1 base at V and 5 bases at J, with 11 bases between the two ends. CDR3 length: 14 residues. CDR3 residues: CASSLGLGGETQYF. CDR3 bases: TGTGCCAGCAGCTTAGGATTGGGGGGCGAGACCCAGTACTTC.

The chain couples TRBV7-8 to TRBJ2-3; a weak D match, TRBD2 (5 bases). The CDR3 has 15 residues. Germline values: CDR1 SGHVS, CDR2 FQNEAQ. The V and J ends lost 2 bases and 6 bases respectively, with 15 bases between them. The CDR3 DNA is TGTGCCAGCAGCTTAAGGGAGATCATTCCGGATACGCAGTATTTT. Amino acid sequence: CASSLREIIPDTQYF.

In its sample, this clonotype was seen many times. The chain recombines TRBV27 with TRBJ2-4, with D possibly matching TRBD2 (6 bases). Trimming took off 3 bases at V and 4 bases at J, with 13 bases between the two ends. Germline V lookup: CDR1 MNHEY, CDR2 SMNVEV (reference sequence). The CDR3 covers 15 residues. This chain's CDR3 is CASSFAGNWKNIQYF. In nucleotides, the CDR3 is TGTGCCAGCAGTTTCGCGGGGAACTGGAAAAACATTCAGTACTTC.

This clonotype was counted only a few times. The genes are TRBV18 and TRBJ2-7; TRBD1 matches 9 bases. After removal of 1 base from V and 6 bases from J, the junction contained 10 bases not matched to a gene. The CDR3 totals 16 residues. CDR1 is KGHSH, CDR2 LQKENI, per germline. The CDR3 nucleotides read TGTGCCAGCTCACCACTCGGCACAGGGGGCGAAGGCGAGCAGTACTTC. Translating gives CASSPLGTGGEGEQYF.

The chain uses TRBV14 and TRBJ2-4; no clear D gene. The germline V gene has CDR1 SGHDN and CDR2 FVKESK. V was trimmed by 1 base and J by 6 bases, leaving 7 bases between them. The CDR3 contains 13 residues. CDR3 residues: CASSQGDGNIQYF. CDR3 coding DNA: TGTGCCAGCAGCCAAGGTGACGGAAACATTCAGTACTTC.

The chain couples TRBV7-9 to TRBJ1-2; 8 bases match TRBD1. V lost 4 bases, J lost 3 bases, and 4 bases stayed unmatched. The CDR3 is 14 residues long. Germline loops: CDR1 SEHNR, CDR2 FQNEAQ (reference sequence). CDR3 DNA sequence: TGTGCCAGCAGCTCCCAGGGGGCGTACTATGGCTACACCTTC. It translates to CASSSQGAYYGYTF.

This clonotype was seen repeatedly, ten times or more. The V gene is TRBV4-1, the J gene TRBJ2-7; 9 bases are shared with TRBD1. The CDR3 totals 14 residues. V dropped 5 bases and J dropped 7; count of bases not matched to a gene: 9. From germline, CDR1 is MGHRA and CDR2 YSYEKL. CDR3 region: CASSYTGTGYEQYF. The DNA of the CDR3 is TGCGCCAGCAGCTACACCGGGACAGGGTATGAGCAGTACTTC.

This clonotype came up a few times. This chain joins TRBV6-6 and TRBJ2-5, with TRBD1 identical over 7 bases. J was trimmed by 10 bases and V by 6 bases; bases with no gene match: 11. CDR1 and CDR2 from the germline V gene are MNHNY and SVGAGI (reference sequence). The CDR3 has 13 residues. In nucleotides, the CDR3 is TGTGCCAGCAGCCCGACAGGGCCGGTGAACCAGTACTTC. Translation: CASSPTGPVNQYF.

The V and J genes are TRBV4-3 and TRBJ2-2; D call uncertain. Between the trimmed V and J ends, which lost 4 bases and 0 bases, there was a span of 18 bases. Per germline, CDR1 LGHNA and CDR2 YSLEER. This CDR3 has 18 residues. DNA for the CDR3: TGCGCCAGCAGCCCCCGGGCGGCGCCCACCGCGAACACCGGGGAGCTGTTTTTT. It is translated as CASSPRAAPTANTGELFF.

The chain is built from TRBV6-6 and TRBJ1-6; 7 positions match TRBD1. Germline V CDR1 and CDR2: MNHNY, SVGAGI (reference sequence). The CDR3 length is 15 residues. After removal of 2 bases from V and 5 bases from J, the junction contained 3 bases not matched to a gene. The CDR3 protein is CASSYGGGHNSPLHF. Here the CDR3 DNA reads TGTGCCAGCAGTTACGGAGGGGGCCATAATTCACCCCTCCACTTT.

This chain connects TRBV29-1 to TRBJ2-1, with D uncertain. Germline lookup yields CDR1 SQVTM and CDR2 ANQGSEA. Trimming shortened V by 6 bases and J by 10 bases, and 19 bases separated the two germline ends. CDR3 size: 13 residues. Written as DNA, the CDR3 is TGCAGCGTGGATAACTACCCGGTCGCGGAGCAGTTCTTC. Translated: CSVDNYPVAEQFF.

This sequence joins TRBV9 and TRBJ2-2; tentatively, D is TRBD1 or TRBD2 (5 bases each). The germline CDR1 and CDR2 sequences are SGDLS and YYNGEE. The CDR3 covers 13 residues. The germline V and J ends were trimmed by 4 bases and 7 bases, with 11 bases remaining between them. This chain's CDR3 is CASSSGTHGELFF. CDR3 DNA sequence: TGTGCCAGCAGCTCAGGGACGCACGGGGAGCTGTTTTTT.